The 20 T cell receptor beta chains given below trace back to one sample, sequenced in a study of T cells in Graves' hyperthyroidism and ophthalmopathy (dated by TCRdb to between 2019 and 2020). The library was generated by multiplex PCR. Reads for this sample came from an Illumina HiSeq 2000. The TCR beta CDR3 regions were amplified from the RNA transcripts. The TCR CDR3 was subjected to a first round of RT-PCR using the HTBI primer set and the Qiagen OneStep RT-PCR kit. TCRdb reworked the public reads: Q25 trimming with fastp, MiXCR clone assembly, productive beta chains retained. Each CDR3 protein appears once, grouped with its most common genes and DNA. The sample records around 580,000 distinct CDR3 sequences, under 60% of which are singletons. 7.5% to 8.5% of the sample is held by the ten biggest clonotypes. The sample comprised peripheral blood or thyroid tissue (not recorded which). These receptors were collected from a woman between 18 and 30 years old with Graves' hyperthyroidism.

This clonotype was observed at least ten times. This sequence joins TRBV10-3 and TRBJ2-5, with D perhaps TRBD2 (6 bases). Looked up from germline, CDR1 is ENHRY and CDR2 is SYGVKD. The CDR3 has 15 amino acids. V was cut by 2 bases and J by 2 bases, with 12 bases left in between. The CDR3 nucleotides read TGTGCCATCAGTGAGGCCAGCGGGTCTCAAGAGACCCAGTACTTC. It specifies CAISEASGSQETQYF.

This clonotype occurred a few times. The V and J genes are TRBV7-7 and TRBJ2-7, with D perhaps given as TRBD1 or TRBD2 (5 bases each). The CDR3 loop spans 13 amino acids. Germline loops: CDR1 SSHAT, CDR2 FNYEAQ (reference sequence). The V and J ends lost 5 bases and 7 bases respectively, with 15 bases between them. The CDR3 nucleotides are TGTGCCAGCAGCCCCGGGACCTCCAATGAGCAGTACTTC. This gives the protein CASSPGTSNEQYF.

There are many counts of this clonotype. The rearrangement links TRBV9 to TRBJ1-4; 11 bases line up with TRBD1. This CDR3 is 14 amino acids long. Germline V gene sequence: CDR1 SGDLS, CDR2 YYNGEE. V was pared by 4 bases and J by 8 bases, with 4 bases of the junction left unmatched. The CDR3 DNA reads as TGTGCCAGCAGCCCCGGGACAGGGGGAGAAAAACTGTTTTTT. Protein product: CASSPGTGGEKLFF.

Many counts were recorded for this clonotype. The gene calls are TRBV7-9 and TRBJ2-7; 10 bases are shared with TRBD1. Germline loops: CDR1 SEHNR, CDR2 FQNEAQ (reference sequence). Trimming at V came to 5 bases and at J to 4 bases, leaving 8 bases not matched to a gene. This CDR3 comprises 15 residues. The CDR3 nucleotides read TGTGCCAGCAGCCCCTGGACAGGGGGACAGTACGAGCAGTACTTC. The encoded protein is CASSPWTGGQYEQYF.

The rearrangement links TRBV19 to TRBJ2-2, with 8 bases that match TRBD2. The V gene end was trimmed by 6 bases and the J gene end by 7 bases; junction bases not matched to a gene: 10. The CDR3 loop spans 15 amino acids. Germline V lookup: CDR1 LNHDA, CDR2 SQIVND (reference sequence). The CDR3 nucleotides are TGTGCCAGTAGAACCGTGACTAGCGCCATCGGGGAGCTGTTTTTT. Amino acid sequence: CASRTVTSAIGELFF.

This clonotype was recorded many times. J is TRBJ2-5 and V is TRBV5-1; D possibly corresponds to TRBD1 (6 bases). The CDR3 is made up of 14 amino acids. With 4 bases removed from V and 0 bases from J, the gap between germline ends came to 10 bases. The germline gives CDR1 SGHRS, CDR2 YFSETQ. The CDR3 nucleotides read TGCGCCAGCAGCCCCGGACAGAACCAAGAGACCCAGTACTTC. It translates to CASSPGQNQETQYF. The variable domain in full, completed from reference TRBV5-1 and TRBJ2-5, reads KAGVTQTPRYLIKTRGQQVTLSCSPISGHRSVSWYQQTPGQGLQFLFEYFSETQRNKGNFPGRFSGRQFSNSRSEMNVSTLELGDSALYLCASSPGQNQETQYFGPGTRLLVL.

The sample holds many counts of this clonotype. This rearrangement joins TRBV7-2 to TRBJ2-1; D uncertain. V was clipped by 4 bases and J by 6 bases, with 10 bases between them. Per the germline V gene, CDR1 is SGHTA and CDR2 is FQGNSA. The CDR3 spans 13 residues. CDR3 amino acids: CASSWARGNEQFF. CDR3 in DNA: TGTGCCAGCAGCTGGGCTCGCGGCAATGAGCAGTTCTTC.

The genes are TRBV29-1 and TRBJ1-1; TRBD1 matches at 9 bases. The CDR3 is 13 amino acids. Germline V CDR1 and CDR2: SQVTM, ANQGSEA. The CDR3 coding sequence is TGCAGTCTGGGGACAGGGTTTGTTACTGAAGCTTTCTTT. Protein sequence: CSLGTGFVTEAFF.

This clonotype was detected only a few times. The rearrangement joins TRBV12-3 or TRBV12-4 to TRBJ2-5; D ambiguous. V dropped 5 bases and J dropped 3 bases, with 13 bases sitting between them. The CDR3 is made up of 14 amino acids. CDR3 amino acids: CASSLRSSKETQYF. CDR3 in DNA: TGTGCCAGCAGTCTCCGGAGTAGTAAAGAGACCCAGTACTTC.

The chain uses TRBV24-1 and TRBJ2-5, with TRBD1 as a possible D gene (6 bases). Germline CDR1 KGHDR, CDR2 SFDVKD. This CDR3 contains 14 residues. Trimming removed 1 base from V and 4 bases from J, with 9 bases in between. The CDR3 is CATSDLGGRETQYF. The DNA for the CDR3 is TGTGCCACCAGTGATTTAGGGGGACGAGAGACCCAGTACTTC.

As concerns this clonotype: This CDR3 is missing its conserved last phenylalanine or tryptophan, likely due to a read error. No DNA is shown, since the ends of the CDR3 on it are uncertain; the CDR3 is the one TCRdb lists. The chain uses TRBV6-1 and TRBJ1-1; the table names TRBD1, a call not compared with the DNA. The length of the CDR3 is 11 amino acids, counting both ends. Germline V lookup: CDR1 MNHNS, CDR2 SASEGT. CDR3 loop: CASSDDRQTNY.

The sample holds one count of this clonotype. This sequence joins TRBV20-1 and TRBJ2-5, with D hard to call. The CDR3 runs to 15 residues. With 3 bases removed from V and 3 bases from J, the gap between germline ends came to 17 bases. Germline V gene sequence: CDR1 DFQATT, CDR2 SNEGSKA (reference sequence). CDR3 nucleotides: TGCAGTGCTAGCTCCGTGTCGTCAGCTAAAGAGACCCAGTACTTC. This codes for CSASSVSSAKETQYF.

The chain recombines TRBV25-1 with TRBJ1-2, with D tentatively TRBD1 (6 bases). The CDR3 spans 15 residues. Trimming removed 2 bases at V and 4 bases at J, with 14 bases between. Germline V gives CDR1 MGHDK, CDR2 SYGVNS. The CDR3 DNA reads TGTGCCAGCAGTGAAAGAGACAGGCTGGGCTATGGCTACACCTTC. Protein sequence: CASSERDRLGYGYTF.

The chain links TRBV6-5 to TRBJ2-3; 12 positions match TRBD2. Per germline, CDR1 MNHEY and CDR2 SVGAGI. The junction had 9 bases not matched to a gene; V was cut back by 0 bases and J by 5 bases. The CDR3 runs to 18 residues. CDR3 in amino acids: CASSYSPWTSGEVDTQYF. CDR3 nucleotides: TGTGCCAGCAGTTACTCCCCGTGGACTAGCGGGGAGGTAGATACGCAGTATTTT.

The genes are TRBV10-2 and TRBJ1-2, with TRBD1 matching 7 bases. Germline V gene sequence: CDR1 WSHSY, CDR2 SAAADI. V dropped 9 bases and J dropped 8; count of bases not matched to a gene: 12. This CDR3 has 13 amino acids. DNA of the CDR3: TGCGCCAGTTCCCACAGGGGATCGGTCGGCTACACCTTC. It is translated as CASSHRGSVGYTF.

This clonotype was counted a few times. The V gene is TRBV5-1, the J gene TRBJ2-1, with 11 bases identical to TRBD2. Per the germline V gene, CDR1 is SGHRS and CDR2 is YFSETQ. V lost 4 bases to trimming and J lost 15 bases; unmatched junction nucleotides: 15. This CDR3 is built from 15 residues. The CDR3 sequence: CASSNDEPGLAAMFF. The CDR3 region has the DNA TGCGCCAGCAGCAACGATGAACCGGGACTAGCGGCAATGTTCTTC.

This clonotype was observed many times. V and J are TRBV7-2 and TRBJ2-5, with 7 nucleotides matching TRBD2. Per germline, CDR1 SGHTA and CDR2 FQGNSA. The CDR3 loop spans 16 amino acids. Trimming removed 5 bases from V and 5 bases from J; junction bases left unmatched: 14. For the CDR3, the DNA is TGTGCCAGCAGCAGTTGGGACTATCAATGGAGGGAGACCCAGTACTTC. It specifies CASSSWDYQWRETQYF.

The chain recombines TRBV2 with TRBJ1-1; perhaps TRBD1 as D (6 bases). From germline, CDR1 is SNHLY and CDR2 FYNNEI. The CDR3 runs to 13 residues. Trimming removed 10 bases from V and 4 bases from J, with 16 bases in between. In DNA, the CDR3 is TGTGCCACCGGCCTGGGGGCAGGCACTGAAGCTTTCTTT. It translates to CATGLGAGTEAFF.

This clonotype was recorded at least ten times. The CDR3 region is CASSLMRDHEQYF. CDR3 nucleotides: TGTGCCAGCAGCTTAATGAGGGACCACGAGCAGTACTTC. The chain employs TRBV7-3 and TRBJ2-7; D might be TRBD1 or TRBD2, each matching 5 bases. Germline CDR1 reads SGHTA; CDR2 reads FQGTGA. The length of the CDR3 is 13 residues. V lost 1 base, J lost 5 bases, and 9 bases lay in between. Combining the CDR3 with reference TRBV7-3 and TRBJ2-7 gives the whole variable domain GAGVSQTPSNKVTEKGKYVELRCDPISGHTALYWYRQSLGQGPEFLIYFQGTGAADDSGLPNDRFFAVRPEGSVSTLKIQRTERGDSAVYLCASSLMRDHEQYFGPGTRLTVT.

The chain employs TRBV2 and TRBJ1-6; 10 bases are shared with TRBD1. CDR3 size: 15 residues. After removal of 7 bases from V and 7 bases from J, the junction contained 7 bases not matched to a gene. Germline lookup yields CDR1 SNHLY and CDR2 FYNNEI. CDR3 sequence (DNA): TGTGCCAGCATGGTGGGACAGGGGTCGAATTCACCCCTCCACTTT. It specifies CASMVGQGSNSPLHF.